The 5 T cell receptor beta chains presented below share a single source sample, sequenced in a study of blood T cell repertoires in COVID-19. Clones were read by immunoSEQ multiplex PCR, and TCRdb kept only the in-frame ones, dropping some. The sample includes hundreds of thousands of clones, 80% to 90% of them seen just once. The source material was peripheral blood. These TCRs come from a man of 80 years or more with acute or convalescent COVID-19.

CDR3 amino acids: CASSFQGATEAFF. The CDR3 DNA sequence: TGTGCCAGCAGTTTTCAGGGTGCCACTGAAGCTTTCTTT. This chain uses TRBV27 with TRBJ1-1; TRBD1 might be the D (5 bases). Trimming cost V 3 bases and J 4 bases, with 9 bases left between them. Germline V lookup: CDR1 MNHEY, CDR2 SMNVEV (reference sequence). The CDR3 is made up of 13 amino acids.

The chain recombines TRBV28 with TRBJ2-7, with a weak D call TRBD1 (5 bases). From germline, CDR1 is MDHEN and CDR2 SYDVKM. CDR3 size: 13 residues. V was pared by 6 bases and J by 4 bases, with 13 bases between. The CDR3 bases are TGTGCCAGCAGGGCAGGGTTGATTTACGAGCAGTACTTC. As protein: CASRAGLIYEQYF.

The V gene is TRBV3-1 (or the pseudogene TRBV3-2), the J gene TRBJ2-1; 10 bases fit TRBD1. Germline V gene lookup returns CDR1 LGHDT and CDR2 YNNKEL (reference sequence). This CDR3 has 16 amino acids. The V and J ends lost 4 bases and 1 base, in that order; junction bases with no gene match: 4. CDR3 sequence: CASSRGQGVSYNEQFF. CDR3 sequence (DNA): TGTGCCAGCAGCCGAGGACAGGGGGTATCCTACAATGAGCAGTTCTTC.

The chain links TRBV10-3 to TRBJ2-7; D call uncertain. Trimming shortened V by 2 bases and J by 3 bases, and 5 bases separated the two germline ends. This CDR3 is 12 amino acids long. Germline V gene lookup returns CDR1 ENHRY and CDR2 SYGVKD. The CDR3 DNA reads TGTGCCATCAGTGAGAACGGCTACGAGCAGTACGTC. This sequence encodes CAISENGYEQYV.

CDR3 bases: TGTGCCAGCAGCGTCTTAGCGGAGGGGAGCGAGCAGTACGTC. Its translation is CASSVLAEGSEQYV. This chain links TRBV9 with TRBJ2-7, with D possibly being TRBD2 (6 bases). There are 14 residues in the CDR3. CDR1 SGDLS and CDR2 YYNGEE come from the germline V gene. Deletions cut 2 bases from V and 6 bases from J, with 15 bases between.